Detailed here is one T cell receptor (beta chain). V was shortened by 0 bases and J by 6 bases, with 10 bases between the two germline ends. The CDR3 has 14 residues. CDR1 and CDR2 from the germline V gene are MGHDK and SYGVNS. These data come from a study of OX40 agonist ivuxolimab in advanced cancers. Sequencing used immunoSEQ multiplex PCR; TCRdb keeps in-frame clones, though not all of them. The sample gives about 57,000 clones, about 90% of which show up once; 0.37% is in the top ten. This rearrangement joins TRBV25-1 to TRBJ2-3; TRBD1 might be the D (5 bases). The sequence was obtained from an adult with an advanced solid tumor such as melanoma, head and neck, liver or kidney cancer. Material: CD4+ or CD8+ T cells sorted from blood, obtained in a trial of the OX40 agonist ivuxolimab. The CDR3 DNA sequence: TGTGCCAGCAGTGAATATAGGGGTCGCGATACGCAGTATTTT. Encoded protein: CASSEYRGRDTQYF.